The clone carrying this T cell receptor beta chain came up a few times. The data stem from a study of regulatory T cells in long-lasting Graves disease. The TCR beta library used iRepertoire HTBI primers with Arm-PCR amplification of CDR3. TCRdb passed the multiplex PCR reads through MiXCR, listing each CDR3 protein once. Of approximately 440,000 distinct CDR3 sequences detected, under 20% appear once; the ten largest clones hold 12%. The germline V and J ends were trimmed by 2 bases and 5 bases, with 9 bases remaining between them. The CDR3 is 14 residues long. Germline V gives CDR1 MNHEY, CDR2 SVGAGI. Time point reported: newly diagnosed GD, antithyroid drugs for less than 3 months. With RNA extracted from PBMCs as input, the TCR library was made. Approximately 9 milliliters of peripheral blood went into EDTA tubes. These data were likewise used in another study, on T cells in Graves' hyperthyroidism and ophthalmopathy.

The specimen comprised peripheral blood mononuclear cells (PBMCs), sampled at new diagnosis, from a patient treated with antithyroid drugs. This receptor was identified in a man in his forties with Graves disease. This sequence joins TRBV6-5 and TRBJ1-4; maybe TRBD1 (5 bases). In DNA form, the CDR3 reads TGTGCCAGCAGTTACGGGCAGGGAAATGAAAAACTGTTTTTT. Translating gives CASSYGQGNEKLFF.